One sample yielded the 4 T cell receptor beta chains listed below, sequenced in a study of response to subunit inactivated influenza vaccine. One entry per CDR3 protein results from TCRdb running MiXCR on the RT-PCR reads. Of more than 250,000 distinct CDR3 sequences listed, 20% to 25% are singletons. Specimen: PBMCs from blood, collected around 22 months after vaccination. These receptors all come from a man between 50 and 75 years old who received an inactivated influenza vaccine.

This clonotype was counted at least ten times. CDR3 region: CASGDLGGKEQYF. For the CDR3, the DNA is TGCGCCAGCGGGGATCTAGGGGGAAAAGAGCAGTACTTC. This chain connects TRBV10-2 to TRBJ2-7, with D possibly TRBD1 on 6 matching bases. CDR3 length: 13 amino acids. Trimming shortened V by 8 bases and J by 7 bases, and 18 bases separated the two germline ends. Germline values: CDR1 WSHSY, CDR2 SAAADI.

In its sample, this clonotype was seen a few times. The chain has TRBV7-9 and TRBJ1-6; D is perhaps TRBD1 (6 bases). Germline V gene data show CDR1 as SEHNR and CDR2 as FQNEAQ (reference sequence). V lost 5 bases, J lost 0 bases, and 11 bases lay in between. The CDR3 spans 16 residues. The chain's CDR3 is CASSTMDSSYNSPLHF. In DNA form, the CDR3 reads TGTGCCAGCAGCACAATGGACAGCTCCTATAATTCACCCCTCCACTTT.

A few counts support this clonotype. The genes are TRBV19 and TRBJ2-2; possible D gene TRBD2, 5 bases. V lost 8 bases to trimming and J lost 1 base, with 11 bases between them. The CDR3 contains 14 residues. Germline CDR1 LNHDA, CDR2 SQIVND (reference sequence). Here the CDR3 reads CASHPDLNTGELFF. The CDR3 DNA is TGTGCCAGTCATCCGGACTTGAACACCGGGGAGCTGTTTTTT.

This clonotype was detected only a few times. It may be a read error: a sequence one base away is much more abundant. CDR3 loop: CASSRSSYNSPLHF. The CDR3 DNA reads TGTGCCAGCAGTCGGAGCTCCTATAATTCACCCCTCCACTTT. This chain joins TRBV6-2 or TRBV6-3 and TRBJ1-6; D is ambiguous. Trimming shortened V by 5 bases and J by 0 bases, and 5 bases separated the two germline ends. Germline V gene lookup returns CDR1 MNHEY and CDR2 SVGEGT. The CDR3 is 14 amino acids.